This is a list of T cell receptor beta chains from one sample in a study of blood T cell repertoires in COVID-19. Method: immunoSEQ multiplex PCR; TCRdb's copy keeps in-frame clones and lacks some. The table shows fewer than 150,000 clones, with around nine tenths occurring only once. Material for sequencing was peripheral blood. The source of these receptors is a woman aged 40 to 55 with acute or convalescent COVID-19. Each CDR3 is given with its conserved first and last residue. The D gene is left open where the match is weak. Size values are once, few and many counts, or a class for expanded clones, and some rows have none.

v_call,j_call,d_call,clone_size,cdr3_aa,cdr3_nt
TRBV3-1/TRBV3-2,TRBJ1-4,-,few,CASSQGAGEKLFF,TGTGCCAGCAGCCAAGGGGCTGGTGAAAAACTGTTTTTT
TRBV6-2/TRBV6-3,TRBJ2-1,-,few,CASSWGEASDEQFF,TGTGCCAGCAGTTGGGGGGAGGCATCGGATGAGCAGTTCTTC
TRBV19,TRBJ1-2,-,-,CASSNIQGPNYGYTF,TGTGCCAGTAGCAATATACAGGGACCTAACTATGGCTACACCTTC
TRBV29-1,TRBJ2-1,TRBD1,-,CSVRTGGSNEQFF,TGCAGCGTGAGGACAGGTGGGAGCAATGAGCAGTTCTTC
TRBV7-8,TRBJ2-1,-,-,CASSSPDGKTYNEQFF,TGTGCCAGCAGCTCACCGGACGGGAAGACCTACAATGAGCAGTTCTTC
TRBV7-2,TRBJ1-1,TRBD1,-,CASSLVEGARAFF,TGTGCCAGCAGCTTAGTCGAGGGGGCAAGAGCTTTCTTT
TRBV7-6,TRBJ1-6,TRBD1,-,CASSLVRDSRNSPLHF,TGTGCCAGCAGCTTAGTCCGGGACAGTCGGAATTCACCCCTCCACTTT
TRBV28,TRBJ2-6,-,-,CASSLTGGANVLTF,TGTGCCAGCAGTTTAACGGGTGGAGCCAACGTCCTGACTTTC
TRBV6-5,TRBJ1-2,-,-,CASSPDSLRGYTF,TGTGCCAGCAGTCCCGACTCCTTGAGGGGCTACACCTTC
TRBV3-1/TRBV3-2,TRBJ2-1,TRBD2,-,CASSQDLTSGFYNEQFF,TGTGCCAGCAGCCAAGATTTGACTAGCGGCTTCTACAATGAGCAGTTCTTC
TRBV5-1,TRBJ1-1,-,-,CASSLGADRVTEAFF,TGCGCCAGCAGCCTGGGAGCCGACCGGGTCACTGAAGCTTTCTTT
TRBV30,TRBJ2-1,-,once,CALEGLRDHNEQFF,TGTGCCTTGGAGGGGCTGCGCGATCACAATGAGCAGTTCTTC
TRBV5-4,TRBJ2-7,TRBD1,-,CASSLAPGGYEQYF,TGTGCTAGCAGCTTGGCACCAGGGGGCTACGAGCAGTACTTC
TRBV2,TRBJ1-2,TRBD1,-,CASSWLGQGGYGYTF,TGTGCCAGCAGTTGGCTAGGACAGGGAGGCTATGGCTACACCTTC
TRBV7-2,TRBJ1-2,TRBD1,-,CASSFADRGYGYTF,TGTGCCAGCAGCTTTGCGGACAGGGGCTATGGCTACACCTTC
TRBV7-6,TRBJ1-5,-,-,CASSPWASGNQPQHF,TGTGCCAGCAGCCCCTGGGCCTCAGGCAATCAGCCCCAGCATTTT
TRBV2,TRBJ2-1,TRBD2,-,CASSTERGRSYNEQFF,TGTGCCAGCAGTACCGAGCGGGGGCGATCCTACAATGAGCAGTTCTTC
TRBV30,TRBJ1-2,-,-,CAWSSLWGDGYTF,TGTGCCTGGAGCTCTCTCTGGGGCGATGGCTACACCTTC
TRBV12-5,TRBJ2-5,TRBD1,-,CASGGGQGRETQYF,TGTGCTAGTGGCGGGGGACAGGGGCGAGAGACCCAGTACTTC
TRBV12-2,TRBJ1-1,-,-,CASRRLYWDTEAFF,TGTGCAAGTCGCCGACTCTATTGGGACACTGAAGCTTTCTTT
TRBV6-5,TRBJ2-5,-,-,CASSPPGVIQETQYF,TGTGCCAGCAGCCCGCCCGGGGTAATACAAGAGACCCAGTACTTC
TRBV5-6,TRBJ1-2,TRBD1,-,CASSLADREGYTF,TGTGCCAGCAGCTTGGCTGACAGGGAAGGCTACACCTTC
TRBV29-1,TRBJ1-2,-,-,CSVGDKNYGYTF,TGCAGCGTGGGGGACAAGAACTATGGCTACACCTTC
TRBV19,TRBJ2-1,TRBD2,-,CASSSSGGSSYNEQFF,TGTGCCAGTAGTTCCAGCGGGGGGAGCTCCTACAATGAGCAGTTCTTC